This T cell receptor (beta chain) is drawn from a study of cytomegalovirus exposure and HLA in healthy donors. Study-level information: Early on, a data release was issued that held roughly 86 million unique TCRs from HLA-typed donors.

About this clone itself: As yet, its antigen is unknown.

PCR was performed using 60 Vbeta and 13 Jbeta primers. The protocol was immunoSEQ multiplex PCR, while the TCRdb copy is restricted to in-frame clones and leaves out a portion. The table shows 150,000 to 200,000 clones, with 72% occurring only once. Healthy bone marrow donors made up the donor group. The germline V gene encodes CDR1 SGHTA and CDR2 FQGNSA. With V trimmed by 5 bases and J by 0 bases, 1 base remained unmatched. CDR3 length: 15 residues. Findings and caveats of the study: Some V segments, TRBV6-2 and TRBV6-3 among them, were indistinguishable and were therefore excluded.

The sequence derives from a human donor in good health. The chain joins TRBV7-2 to TRBJ2-2, with 9 positions matching TRBD1. Sequencing was done on a sample of PBMCs. The CDR3 coding sequence is TGTGCCAGCAGCCGGGACAGGGCGAACACCGGGGAGCTGTTTTTT. It encodes CASSRDRANTGELFF.